The source of this T cell receptor (beta chain) is a study of T-cell memory formation after mild COVID-19. The wider study: TCR clustering was largely donor specific.

The CDR3 covers 16 residues. The V gene's germline CDR1 is LNHDA and CDR2 SQIVND (reference sequence). The V gene end was trimmed by 4 bases and the J gene end by 7 bases; junction bases not matched to a gene: 7. One entry per CDR3 protein results from TCRdb running MiXCR on the 5' RACE reads. The sample carries some 70,000 distinct CDR3 sequences, 16% recorded once. Study-level points and caveats: Cross-reactive memory apparently joined, as some responding clones appeared in pre-infection memory. The study found contracting CD4+ clones mainly in CM and EM and contracting CD8+ clones in EMRA. Later expanders leaned toward CD4+, whereas clones contracting from day 15 to 85 were balanced CD4/CD8.

This clonotype appeared once. The antigen is unknown. The sequenced sample consisted of PBMCs or a T cell subset sorted from them (not recorded which). J is TRBJ2-1 and V is TRBV19; 13 positions match TRBD2. The sequence was collected from an adult woman who had mild COVID-19 (a few samples of this study predate the infection). Cell type and time point are not known. In nucleotides, the CDR3 is TGTGCCAGTAGTAGACCCCAGACTAGCGGGAGGAATGAGCAGTTCTTC. This gives the protein CASSRPQTSGRNEQFF.